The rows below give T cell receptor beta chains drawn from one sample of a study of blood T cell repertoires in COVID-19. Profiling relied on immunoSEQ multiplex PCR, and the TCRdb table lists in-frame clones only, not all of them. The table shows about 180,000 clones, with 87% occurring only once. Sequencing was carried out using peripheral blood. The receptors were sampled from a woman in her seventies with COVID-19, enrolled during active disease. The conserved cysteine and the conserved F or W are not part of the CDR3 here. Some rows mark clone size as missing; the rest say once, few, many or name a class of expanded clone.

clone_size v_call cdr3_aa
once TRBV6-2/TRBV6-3 ASSPPGTGRGNQPQH
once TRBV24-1 ATSDPGQHSGANVLT
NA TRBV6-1 ASSESWASGKPAQY
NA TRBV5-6 ASSTPVGSGSPANEQF
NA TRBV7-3 ASSTDLDTQY
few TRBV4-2 ASSPQGGVADTEAF
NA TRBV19 ASSMPPPRADTQY
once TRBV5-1 ASSQNSGAGANVLT
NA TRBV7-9 ASSPYSVEQF
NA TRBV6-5 ASSIAGGLVNEQF
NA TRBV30 AWSLDRANSPLH
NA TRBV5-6 ASSTGQGSGNTIY
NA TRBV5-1 ASSLAPQLSYEQY
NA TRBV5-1 ASSSWTGGTEQY
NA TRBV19 ASSTYLEGLHSPLH
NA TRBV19 ASQKGTSGSMGTGELF
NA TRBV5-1 ASSEDRGNSPLH
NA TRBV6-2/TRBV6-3 ASSSLAVQETQY
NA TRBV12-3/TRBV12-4 ASRDRVRDEQY
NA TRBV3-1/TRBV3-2 ASSQADRLNTEAF
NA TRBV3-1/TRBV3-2 ASSFRGGHTDTQY
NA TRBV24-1 ATSDFSLSYGYT
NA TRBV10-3 AMSGGPNTEAF